A selection of T cell receptor beta chains follows, all from one sample in a study of CD8 T cells in Susac syndrome. In TCRdb, the immunoSEQ multiplex PCR reads were re-called with MiXCR into one record per CDR3 protein. This table holds 65,000 to 100,000 distinct CDR3 sequences, 95% to 96% found once. Specimen: CD8+ T cells from PBMCs. The receptors stem from a human donor with Susac syndrome. CDR3s leave out the opening cysteine and the closing phenylalanine or tryptophan. A D gene is named only where the DNA matches it firmly.

NA TRBV12-3/TRBV12-4 ASSVGPNNEQF
NA TRBV9 ASSVRAGVYNEQF
TRBD2 TRBV5-6 ASSWGGWGDNEQF
NA TRBV29-1 SVEDNGVGNGYT
TRBD2 TRBV6-5 ASSWTSGGTYEQY
NA TRBV4-2 ASSQDQMGSGANVLT
NA TRBV30 AWNTDFNYGYT
NA TRBV7-2 ASSPTVWGNEQF
NA TRBV13 ASRLKGAHHSPLH
TRBD2 TRBV28 ASSSTSFNEQF
NA TRBV25-1 ASSEGPQGTQH
TRBD2 TRBV20-1 SASSGRDYEQY
NA TRBV25-1 ASSEYPREETQY
NA TRBV20-1 SAREEYGSWGSTDTQY
NA TRBV7-2 ASSLNSKETQY
NA TRBV20-1 SAPGTSLYNEQF
NA TRBV29-1 SVGRTDPNEQF
NA TRBV6-1 ASSEDFRQQF
TRBD1 TRBV9 ASSEEDRGNSPLH
NA TRBV10-3 ASGTIGYEQY
NA TRBV19 ASSPGGSTYNEQF
NA TRBV5-4 ASSAWGGLAKNIQY
NA TRBV29-1 SVDGTEAF
TRBD1 TRBV15 ATSIDRAGYGYT
NA TRBV4-1 ASSQVRGEAF
NA TRBV24-1 ATSDGANVLT
NA TRBV29-1 SVELGPRTDTQY
NA TRBV5-1 ASSLQLSYNSPLH
NA TRBV20-1 SARAFVNQPQH
NA TRBV15 ATSRDRGSSYEQY
NA TRBV7-6 ASSFSRGRVETQY
NA TRBV5-6 ASSPRGAGERNTEAF
NA TRBV5-6 ASSLGPGLAEAF
TRBD2 TRBV9 ASSVDRLAGDPDTQY
NA TRBV2 ASSEALIALGH
NA TRBV7-9 ASSKDRAKETQY
NA TRBV2 ANPKSSGANVLT